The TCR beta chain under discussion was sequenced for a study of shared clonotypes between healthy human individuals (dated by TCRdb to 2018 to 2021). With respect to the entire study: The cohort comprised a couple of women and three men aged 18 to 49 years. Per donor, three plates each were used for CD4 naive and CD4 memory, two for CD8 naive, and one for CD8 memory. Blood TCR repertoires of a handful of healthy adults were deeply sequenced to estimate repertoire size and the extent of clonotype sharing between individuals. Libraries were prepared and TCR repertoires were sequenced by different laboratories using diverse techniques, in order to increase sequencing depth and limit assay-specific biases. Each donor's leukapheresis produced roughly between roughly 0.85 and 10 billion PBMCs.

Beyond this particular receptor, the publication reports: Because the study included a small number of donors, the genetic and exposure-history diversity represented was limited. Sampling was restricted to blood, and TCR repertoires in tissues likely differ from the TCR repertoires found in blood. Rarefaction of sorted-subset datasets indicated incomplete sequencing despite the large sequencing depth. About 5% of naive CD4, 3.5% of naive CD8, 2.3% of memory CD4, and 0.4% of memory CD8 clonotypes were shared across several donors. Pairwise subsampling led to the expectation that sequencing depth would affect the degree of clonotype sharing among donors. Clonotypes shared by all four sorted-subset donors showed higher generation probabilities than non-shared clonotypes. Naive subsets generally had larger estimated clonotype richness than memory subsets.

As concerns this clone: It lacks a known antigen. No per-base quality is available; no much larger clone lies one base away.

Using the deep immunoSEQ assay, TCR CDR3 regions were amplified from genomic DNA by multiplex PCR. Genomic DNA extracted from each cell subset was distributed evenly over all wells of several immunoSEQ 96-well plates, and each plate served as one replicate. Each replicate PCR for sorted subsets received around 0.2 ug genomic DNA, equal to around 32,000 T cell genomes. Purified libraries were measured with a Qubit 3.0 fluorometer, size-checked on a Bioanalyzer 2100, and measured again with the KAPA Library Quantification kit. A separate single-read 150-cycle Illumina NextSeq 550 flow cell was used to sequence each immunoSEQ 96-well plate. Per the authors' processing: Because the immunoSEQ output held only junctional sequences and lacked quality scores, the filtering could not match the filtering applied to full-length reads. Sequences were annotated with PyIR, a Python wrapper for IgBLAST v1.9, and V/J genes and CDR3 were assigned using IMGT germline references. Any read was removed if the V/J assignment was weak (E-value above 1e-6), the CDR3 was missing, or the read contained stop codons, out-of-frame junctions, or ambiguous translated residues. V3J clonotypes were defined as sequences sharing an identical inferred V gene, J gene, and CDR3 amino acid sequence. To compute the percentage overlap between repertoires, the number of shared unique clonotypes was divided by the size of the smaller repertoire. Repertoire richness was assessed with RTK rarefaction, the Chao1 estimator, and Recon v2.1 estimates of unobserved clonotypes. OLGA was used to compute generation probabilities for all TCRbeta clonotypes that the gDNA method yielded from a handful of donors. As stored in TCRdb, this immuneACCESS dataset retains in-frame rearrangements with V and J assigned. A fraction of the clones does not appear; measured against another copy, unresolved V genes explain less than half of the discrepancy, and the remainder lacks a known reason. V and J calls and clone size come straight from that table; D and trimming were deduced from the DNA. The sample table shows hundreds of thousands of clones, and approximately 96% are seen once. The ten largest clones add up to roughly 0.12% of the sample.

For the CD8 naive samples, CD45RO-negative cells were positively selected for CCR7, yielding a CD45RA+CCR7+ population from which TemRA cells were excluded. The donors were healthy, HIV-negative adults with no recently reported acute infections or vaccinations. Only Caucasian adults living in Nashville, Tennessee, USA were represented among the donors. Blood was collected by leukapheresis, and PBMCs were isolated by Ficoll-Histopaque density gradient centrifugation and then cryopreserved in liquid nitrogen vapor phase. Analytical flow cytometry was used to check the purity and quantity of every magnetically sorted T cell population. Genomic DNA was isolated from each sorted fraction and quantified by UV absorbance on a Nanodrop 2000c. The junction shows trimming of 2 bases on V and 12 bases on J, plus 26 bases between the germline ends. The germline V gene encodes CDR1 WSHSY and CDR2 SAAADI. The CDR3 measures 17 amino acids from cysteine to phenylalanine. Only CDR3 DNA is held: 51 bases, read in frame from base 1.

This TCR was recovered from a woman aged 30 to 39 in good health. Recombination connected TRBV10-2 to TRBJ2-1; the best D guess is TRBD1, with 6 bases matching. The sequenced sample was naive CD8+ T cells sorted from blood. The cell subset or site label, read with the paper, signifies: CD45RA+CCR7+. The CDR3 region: CASSEEQTGPTFRVQFF. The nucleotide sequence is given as TGCGCCAGCAGTGAGGAACAGACAGGTCCCACCTTCAGGGTGCAGTTCTTC.